These 17 T cell receptor beta chains came from one sample sequenced in a study of T cells in Graves' hyperthyroidism and ophthalmopathy. There were TCR beta CDR3 regions amplified from RNA transcripts. During a first-round RT-PCR of the TCR CDR3, the HTBI primer set was used. TCRdb reanalysed the multiplex PCR reads using MiXCR and keeps one entry per CDR3 protein. The sample has hundreds of thousands of distinct CDR3 sequences, around 15% seen once. Sequencing used blood. Receptors originate from a woman aged 40 to 55 with Graves' ophthalmopathy.

This clonotype occurred many times. The chain recombines TRBV7-8 with TRBJ1-4, with D hard to call. This CDR3 region has 14 residues. V was cut by 4 bases and J by 0 bases, with 6 bases left in between. Germline V CDR1 and CDR2: SGHVS, FQNEAQ. The CDR3 DNA is TGTGCCAGCAGCTCCGGGACAACTAATGAAAAACTGTTTTTT. This gives the protein CASSSGTTNEKLFF.

This clonotype has at least ten counts. The chain employs TRBV6-4 and TRBJ2-2; D is undetermined. The CDR3 contains 13 residues. Trimming pared 2 bases from V and 5 bases from J, leaving 6 bases between. CDR1 MRHNA and CDR2 SNTAGT come from the germline V gene. CDR3 region: CASSDRQTGELFF. The CDR3 DNA sequence: TGTGCCAGCAGTGACCGGCAGACCGGGGAGCTGTTTTTT.

This clonotype has at least ten counts. This chain links TRBV11-3 with TRBJ2-1; D is ambiguous. CDR1 is SGHNT and CDR2 is YENEEA in the germline V gene. This CDR3 has 14 amino acids. V lost 5 bases, J lost 5 bases, and 13 bases lay in between. The CDR3 DNA follows: TGTGCCAGCAGCCGATCGGAGTTCAACAATGAGCAGTTCTTC. Translation: CASSRSEFNNEQFF.

A few counts support this clonotype. The germline gene is not matched at one end of the junction; a read error may be the cause. The rearrangement uses TRBV20-1 and TRBJ2-2; TRBD1 matches at 7 bases. Germline values: CDR1 DFQATT, CDR2 SNEGSKA (reference sequence). The CDR3 is 14 amino acids. CDR3 loop: CSASTGPGTGKLFF. The CDR3, as DNA: TGCAGTGCTTCGACAGGGCCGGGCACCGGGAAGCTGTTTTTT.

This clonotype was seen at least ten times. This chain uses TRBV27 with TRBJ1-1; D gene ambiguous. The CDR3 has 14 amino acids. The germline CDR1 and CDR2 sequences are MNHEY and SMNVEV (reference sequence). V dropped 5 bases and J dropped 4 bases, with 14 bases sitting between them. The CDR3 sequence: CASSPVGISTEAFF. As DNA, the CDR3 is TGTGCCAGCAGTCCAGTAGGGATCAGCACTGAAGCTTTCTTT.

This clonotype has at least ten counts. V usage is TRBV5-1 and J usage is TRBJ1-1, with D unclear. In germline, CDR1 is SGHRS, CDR2 YFSETQ. The CDR3 is 13 amino acids. The V end lost 5 bases, the J end lost 1 base, and 9 bases lay between the germline ends. The CDR3 sequence: CASRNRGNTEAFF. The CDR3, as DNA: TGCGCCAGCAGAAACCGGGGGAACACTGAAGCTTTCTTT.

This clonotype was counted ten times or more. Here the CDR3 reads CSARAPLETQYF. The CDR3 DNA is TGCAGTGCTAGGGCCCCGTTAGAGACCCAGTACTTC. The chain uses TRBV20-1 and TRBJ2-5; the D is unclear. Germline assignment: CDR1 DFQATT and CDR2 SNEGSKA (reference sequence). This CDR3 is built from 12 residues. V shed 3 bases and J shed 4 bases, with 9 bases lying between them.

A word on this clonotype: This may stem from a read error, because a much larger clone lies one nucleotide away. This chain uses TRBV5-8 with TRBJ2-1; 8 nucleotides line up with TRBD2. The better agreement between TRBJ2-7 and the DNA end casts doubt on the J call. This CDR3 has 16 amino acids. Germline CDR1 and CDR2: SGHTS and YDEGEE. CDR3 sequence: CASSASRGGGINEQYF. The CDR3 DNA reads as TGTGCCAGCAGCGCGTCTCGGGGGGGAGGTATCAATGAGCAGTACTTC.

This clonotype was observed at least ten times. CDR3 DNA: TGTGCCAGCAGCTTAGTTGGCGGGGTTGGCGAGGCTTTCTTT. This encodes CASSLVGGVGEAFF. The V gene is TRBV11-2, the J gene TRBJ1-1; D not resolved. The CDR3 totals 14 residues. The germline gives CDR1 SGHAT, CDR2 FQNNGV. Deletions cut 1 base from V and 11 bases from J, with 17 bases between.

This clonotype was detected ten times or more. This chain links TRBV3-1 with TRBJ2-7, with D possibly TRBD2 on 5 matching bases. V dropped 2 bases and J dropped 6 bases, with 11 bases sitting between them. Germline V CDR1 and CDR2: LGHDT, YNNKEL (reference sequence). This CDR3 comprises 13 residues. CDR3 sequence reads: CASSQNLRGEQYF. Here the CDR3 DNA reads TGTGCCAGCAGCCAAAACCTTCGGGGCGAGCAGTACTTC.

The chain combines TRBV6-1 with TRBJ2-3; D is perhaps TRBD1 (6 bases). V lost 1 base, J lost 8 bases, and 13 bases lay in between. Per the germline V gene, CDR1 is MNHNS and CDR2 is SASEGT. The CDR3 has 14 amino acids. CDR3 loop: CASSEVQGKITQYF. DNA of the CDR3: TGTGCCAGCAGTGAAGTACAGGGCAAGATTACGCAGTATTTT.

Many counts were recorded for this clonotype. The chain recombines TRBV28 with TRBJ2-5; TRBD1 matches at 8 bases. From germline, CDR1 is MDHEN and CDR2 SYDVKM. Trimming removed 1 base from V and 13 bases from J; junction bases left unmatched: 11. This CDR3 is 14 amino acids long. CDR3 sequence reads: CASSLFRQGAALYF. The DNA for the CDR3 is TGTGCCAGCAGTTTATTCCGGCAGGGGGCCGCCTTGTACTTC.

This clonotype has at least ten counts. The chain recombines TRBV27 with TRBJ2-2; D might be TRBD1 or TRBD2, each matching 5 bases. The V end was cut by 6 bases, the J end by 4 bases, with 9 bases between. Looked up from germline, CDR1 is MNHEY and CDR2 is SMNVEV (reference sequence). The CDR3 sequence is 13 residues long. CDR3 sequence: CASSFGGTGELFF. The CDR3 DNA follows: TGTGCCAGCAGCTTTGGGGGCACCGGGGAGCTGTTTTTT.

This clonotype was detected only a few times. The V call is TRBV6-1, the J call TRBJ2-7; TRBD1 might be the D (6 bases). This CDR3 spans 12 amino acids. Germline CDR1 reads MNHNS; CDR2 reads SASEGT. V was shortened by 6 bases and J by 6 bases, with 12 bases between the two germline ends. In nucleotides, the CDR3 is TGTGCCAGCAGAAAAACAGGGATCGAGCAGTACTTC. This encodes CASRKTGIEQYF.

This clonotype was seen only a few times. The chain carries TRBV19 and TRBJ1-1; D is possibly TRBD1 (5 bases). Per the germline V gene, CDR1 is LNHDA and CDR2 is SQIVND (reference sequence). The CDR3 runs to 15 residues. Trimming shortened V by 3 bases and J by 3 bases, and 14 bases separated the two germline ends. CDR3 amino acids: CASSIENEGDTEAFF. CDR3 coding DNA: TGTGCCAGTAGTATTGAGAATGAAGGGGACACTGAAGCTTTCTTT.

The chain uses TRBV29-1 and TRBJ2-5; 7 bases are shared with TRBD2. There are 13 residues in the CDR3. J lost 5 bases, V lost 6 bases, and 9 bases had no gene match. Looked up from germline, CDR1 is SQVTM and CDR2 is ANQGSEA. In DNA form, the CDR3 reads TGCAGCGTGACGGGGCTAGCGGTTGAGACCCAGTACTTC. This codes for CSVTGLAVETQYF.

This clonotype was counted at least ten times. This chain joins TRBV7-2 and TRBJ2-1; 12 bases are shared with TRBD2. Germline V gene data show CDR1 as SGHTA and CDR2 as FQGNSA. The CDR3 spans 17 residues. V was pared by 5 bases and J by 1 base, with 6 bases of the junction left unmatched. This CDR3 is CASSHPTSGGSYNEQFF. The CDR3, as DNA: TGTGCCAGCAGCCACCCGACTAGCGGGGGTTCCTACAATGAGCAGTTCTTC.